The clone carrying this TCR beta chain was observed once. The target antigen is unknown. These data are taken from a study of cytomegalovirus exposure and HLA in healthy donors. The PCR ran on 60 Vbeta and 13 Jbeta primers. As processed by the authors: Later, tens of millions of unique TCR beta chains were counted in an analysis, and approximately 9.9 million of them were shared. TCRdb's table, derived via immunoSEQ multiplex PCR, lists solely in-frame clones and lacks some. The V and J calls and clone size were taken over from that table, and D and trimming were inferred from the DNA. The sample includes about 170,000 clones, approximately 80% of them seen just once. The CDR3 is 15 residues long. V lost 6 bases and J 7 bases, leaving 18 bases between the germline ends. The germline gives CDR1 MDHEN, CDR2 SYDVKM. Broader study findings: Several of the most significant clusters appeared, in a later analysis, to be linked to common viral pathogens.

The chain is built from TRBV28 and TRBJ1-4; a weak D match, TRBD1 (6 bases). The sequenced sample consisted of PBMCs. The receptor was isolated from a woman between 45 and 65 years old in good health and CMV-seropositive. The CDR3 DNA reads TGTGCCAGCAGAGAAACAGGGTATCAGGGTGAAAAACTGTTTTTT. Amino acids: CASRETGYQGEKLFF.